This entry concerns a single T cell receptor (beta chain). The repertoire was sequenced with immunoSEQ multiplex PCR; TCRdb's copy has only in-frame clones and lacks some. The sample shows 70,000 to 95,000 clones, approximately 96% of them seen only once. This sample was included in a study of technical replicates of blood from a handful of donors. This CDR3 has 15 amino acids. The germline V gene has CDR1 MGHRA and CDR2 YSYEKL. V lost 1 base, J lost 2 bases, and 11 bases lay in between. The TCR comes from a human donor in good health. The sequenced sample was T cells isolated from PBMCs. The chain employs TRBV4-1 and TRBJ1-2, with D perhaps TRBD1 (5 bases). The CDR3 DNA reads TGCGCCAGCAGCCAAGGGAGGGGCTTGAACTATGGCTACACCTTC. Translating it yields CASSQGRGLNYGYTF.